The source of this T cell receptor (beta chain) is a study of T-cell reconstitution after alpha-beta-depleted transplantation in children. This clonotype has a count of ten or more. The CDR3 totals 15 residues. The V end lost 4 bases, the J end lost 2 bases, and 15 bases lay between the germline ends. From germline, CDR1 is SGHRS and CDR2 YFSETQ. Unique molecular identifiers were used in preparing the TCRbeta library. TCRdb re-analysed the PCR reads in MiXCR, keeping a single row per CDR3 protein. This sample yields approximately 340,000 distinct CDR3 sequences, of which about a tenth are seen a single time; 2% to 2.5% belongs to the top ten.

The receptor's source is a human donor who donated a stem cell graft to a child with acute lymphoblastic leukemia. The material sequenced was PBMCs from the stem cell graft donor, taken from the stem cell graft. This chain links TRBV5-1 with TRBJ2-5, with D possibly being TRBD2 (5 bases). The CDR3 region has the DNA TGCGCCAGCAGCCCTGACGCGGGCCTACAAGAGACCCAGTACTTC. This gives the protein CASSPDAGLQETQYF. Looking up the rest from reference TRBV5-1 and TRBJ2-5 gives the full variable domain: KAGVTQTPRYLIKTRGQQVTLSCSPISGHRSVSWYQQTPGQGLQFLFEYFSETQRNKGNFPGRFSGRQFSNSRSEMNVSTLELGDSALYLCASSPDAGLQETQYFGPGTRLLVL.